This T cell receptor beta chain is from a study of blood T cell repertoires in COVID-19. The overall study: Donors in the United States, Italy and Spain gave samples during acute or convalescent COVID-19. T cells, B-cell-depleted T cells, or PBMCs provided the cDNA or gDNA that served as material.

In the original processing: Estimation of nucleated cell counts relied on the amplification of reference gene primers. Data came from immunoSEQ multiplex PCR; TCRdb stores just in-frame clones and leaves some out. Clone size and V and J calls were adopted from that table, with D and trimming inferred from the DNA. The table records 250,000 to 300,000 clones, about nine tenths of them present only once. Seattle cases were enrolled at active infection and followed longitudinally. Germline V gives CDR1 MNHEY, CDR2 SVGAGI. The V end lost 6 bases, the J end lost 2 bases, and 16 bases lay between the germline ends. This CDR3 has 15 amino acids.

The chain carries TRBV6-5 and TRBJ2-5; a weak D match, TRBD1 (6 bases). This TCR came from a woman aged 25 to 45 with COVID-19, enrolled during active disease. Sequenced: peripheral blood. CDR3 nucleotides: TGTGCCAGCAGCCCATCCAGGGGCGGACAAGAGACCCAGTACTTC. This encodes CASSPSRGGQETQYF.